Below, 5 T cell receptor beta chains from the same sample are listed, as sequenced in a study of technical replicates of blood from several donors. The assay was immunoSEQ multiplex PCR, and TCRdb's table has in-frame clones only and misses some. The sample includes fewer than 90,000 clones, around 94% of them seen just once. The sequenced sample was T cells isolated from PBMCs. The receptors shown here come from a human donor in good health.

The V and J genes are TRBV2 and TRBJ1-5; no clear D gene. V lost 0 bases, J lost 4 bases, and 4 bases lay in between. The CDR3 is 13 residues long. Germline V gives CDR1 SNHLY, CDR2 FYNNEI. The CDR3 DNA is TGTGCCAGCAGTGAAGCTAGTAATCAGCCCCAGCATTTT. The encoded protein is CASSEASNQPQHF.

This chain connects TRBV28 to TRBJ2-7, with 7 bases aligning to TRBD1. The CDR3 is 14 amino acids. Germline trimming cut 6 bases from V and 5 bases from J; bases unmatched to any gene: 10. Germline V CDR1 and CDR2: MDHEN, SYDVKM. The CDR3 loop is CASRTLGGIHEQYF. CDR3 sequence (DNA): TGTGCCAGCAGGACGCTAGGGGGCATCCACGAGCAGTACTTC.

The V gene is TRBV28, the J gene TRBJ2-5, with 9 bases identical to TRBD1. This CDR3 is 15 amino acids long. CDR1 MDHEN and CDR2 SYDVKM come from the germline V gene. V lost 4 bases, J lost 5 bases, and 8 bases stayed unmatched. The CDR3 sequence is CASSSARDREETQYF. CDR3 sequence (DNA): TGTGCCAGCAGTTCCGCCAGGGACAGGGAGGAGACCCAGTACTTC.

Written as DNA, the CDR3 is TGTGCCTTGAACGTCGCGGGACAGCATTATGGCTACACCTTC. Residues: CALNVAGQHYGYTF. The V call is TRBV30, the J call TRBJ1-2; TRBD1 aligns across 7 bases. The V and J ends lost 7 bases and 5 bases, in that order; junction bases with no gene match: 13. Germline V gene lookup returns CDR1 GTSNPN and CDR2 SVGIG (reference sequence). CDR3 length equals 14 residues.

In DNA, the CDR3 is TGTGCCTGGACCCTAGGAGCTACTCGCAAACTGTTTTTT. Protein: CAWTLGATRKLFF. This chain links TRBV30 with TRBJ1-4, with D hard to call. Germline CDR1 and CDR2: GTSNPN and SVGIG (reference sequence). V lost 4 bases and J 11 bases, leaving 17 bases between the germline ends. The CDR3 runs to 13 residues.